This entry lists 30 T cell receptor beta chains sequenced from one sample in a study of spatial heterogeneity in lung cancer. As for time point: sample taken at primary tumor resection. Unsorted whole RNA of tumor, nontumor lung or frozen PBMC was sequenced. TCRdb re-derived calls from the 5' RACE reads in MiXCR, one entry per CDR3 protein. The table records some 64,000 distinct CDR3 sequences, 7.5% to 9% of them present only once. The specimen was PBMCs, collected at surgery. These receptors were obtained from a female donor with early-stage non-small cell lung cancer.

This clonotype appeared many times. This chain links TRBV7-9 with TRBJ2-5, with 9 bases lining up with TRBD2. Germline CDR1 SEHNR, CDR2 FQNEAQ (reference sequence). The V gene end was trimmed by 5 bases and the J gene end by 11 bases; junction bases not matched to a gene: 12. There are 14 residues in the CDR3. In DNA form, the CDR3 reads TGTGCCAGCAGCCCAGAGGCTAGCGGGGCAGGGCAGTACTTC. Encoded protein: CASSPEASGAGQYF.

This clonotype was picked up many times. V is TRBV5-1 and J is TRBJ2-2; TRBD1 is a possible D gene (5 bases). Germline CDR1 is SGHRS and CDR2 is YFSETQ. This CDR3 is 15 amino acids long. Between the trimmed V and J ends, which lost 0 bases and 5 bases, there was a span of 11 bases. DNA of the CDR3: TGCGCCAGCAGCTTGGAGGGGTTGAGGACCGGGGAGCTGTTTTTT. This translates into CASSLEGLRTGELFF. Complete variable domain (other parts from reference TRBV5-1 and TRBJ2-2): KAGVTQTPRYLIKTRGQQVTLSCSPISGHRSVSWYQQTPGQGLQFLFEYFSETQRNKGNFPGRFSGRQFSNSRSEMNVSTLELGDSALYLCASSLEGLRTGELFFGEGSRLTVL.

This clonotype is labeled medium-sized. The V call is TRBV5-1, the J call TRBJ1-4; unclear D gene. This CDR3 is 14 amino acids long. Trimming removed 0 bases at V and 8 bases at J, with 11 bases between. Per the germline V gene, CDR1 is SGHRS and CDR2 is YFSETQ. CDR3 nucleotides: TGCGCCAGCAGCTTGGAAGGGTCTGGGGAAAAACTGTTTTTT. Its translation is CASSLEGSGEKLFF. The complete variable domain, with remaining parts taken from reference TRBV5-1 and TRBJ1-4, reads KAGVTQTPRYLIKTRGQQVTLSCSPISGHRSVSWYQQTPGQGLQFLFEYFSETQRNKGNFPGRFSGRQFSNSRSEMNVSTLELGDSALYLCASSLEGSGEKLFFGSGTQLSVL.

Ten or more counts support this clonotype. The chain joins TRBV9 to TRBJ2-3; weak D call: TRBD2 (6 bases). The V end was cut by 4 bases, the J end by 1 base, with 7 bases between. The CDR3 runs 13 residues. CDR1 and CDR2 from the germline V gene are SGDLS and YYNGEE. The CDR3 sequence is CASSLAGTDTQYF. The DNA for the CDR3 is TGTGCCAGCAGCTTAGCGGGCACAGATACGCAGTATTTT.

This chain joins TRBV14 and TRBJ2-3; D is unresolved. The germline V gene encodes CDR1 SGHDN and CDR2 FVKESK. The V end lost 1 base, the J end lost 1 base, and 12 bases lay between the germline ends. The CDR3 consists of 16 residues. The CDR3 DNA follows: TGTGCCAGCAGCCAAGTCCGTAATCTCCGCACAGATACGCAGTATTTT. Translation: CASSQVRNLRTDTQYF.

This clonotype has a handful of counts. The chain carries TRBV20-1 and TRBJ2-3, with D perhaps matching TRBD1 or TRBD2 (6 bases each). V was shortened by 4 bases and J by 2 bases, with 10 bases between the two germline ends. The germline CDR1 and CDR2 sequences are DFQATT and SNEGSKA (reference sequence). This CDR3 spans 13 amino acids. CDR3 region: CSAIPGATDTQYF. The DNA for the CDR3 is TGCAGTGCTATCCCGGGGGCCACAGATACGCAGTATTTT.

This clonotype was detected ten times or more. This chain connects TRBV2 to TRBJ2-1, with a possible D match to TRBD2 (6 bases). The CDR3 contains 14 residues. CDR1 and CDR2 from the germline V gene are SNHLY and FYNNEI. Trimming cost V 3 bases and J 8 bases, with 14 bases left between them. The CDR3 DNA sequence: TGTGCCAGCAGTGATTCGGGGGATATGGATGAGCAGTTCTTC. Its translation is CASSDSGDMDEQFF.

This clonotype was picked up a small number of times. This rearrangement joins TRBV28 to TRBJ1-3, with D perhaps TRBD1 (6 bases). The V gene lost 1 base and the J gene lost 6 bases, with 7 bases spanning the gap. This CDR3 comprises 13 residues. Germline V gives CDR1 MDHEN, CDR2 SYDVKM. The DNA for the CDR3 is TGTGCCAGCAGTTTATCAGGGGAAAACACCATATATTTT. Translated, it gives CASSLSGENTIYF.

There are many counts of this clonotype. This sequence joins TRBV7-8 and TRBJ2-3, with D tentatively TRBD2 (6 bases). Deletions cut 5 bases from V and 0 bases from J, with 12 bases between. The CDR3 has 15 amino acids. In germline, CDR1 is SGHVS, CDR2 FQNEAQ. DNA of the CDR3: TGTGCCAGCAGCATCCCCGGGACTAGCACAGATACGCAGTATTTT. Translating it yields CASSIPGTSTDTQYF.

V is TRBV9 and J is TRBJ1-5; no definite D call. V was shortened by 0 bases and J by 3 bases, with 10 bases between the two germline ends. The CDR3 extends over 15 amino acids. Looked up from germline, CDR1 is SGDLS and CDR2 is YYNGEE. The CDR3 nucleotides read TGTGCCAGCAGCGTAGAAGGGTCTAACAATCAGCCCCAGCATTTT. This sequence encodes CASSVEGSNNQPQHF.

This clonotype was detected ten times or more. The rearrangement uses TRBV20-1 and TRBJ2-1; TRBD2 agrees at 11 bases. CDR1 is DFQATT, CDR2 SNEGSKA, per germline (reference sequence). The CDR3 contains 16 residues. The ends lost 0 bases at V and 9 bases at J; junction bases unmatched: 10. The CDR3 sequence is CSARDMGSGGALEQFF. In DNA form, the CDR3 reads TGCAGTGCTAGAGATATGGGTAGCGGGGGGGCCCTTGAGCAGTTCTTC.

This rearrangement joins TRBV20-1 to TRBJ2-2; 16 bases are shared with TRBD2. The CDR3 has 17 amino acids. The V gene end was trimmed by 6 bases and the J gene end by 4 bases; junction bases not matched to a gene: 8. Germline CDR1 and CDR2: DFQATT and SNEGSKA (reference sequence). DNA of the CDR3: TGCAGTGCGCGGGGACTAGCGGGAGGGCCCGGCACCGGGGAGCTGTTTTTT. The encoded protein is CSARGLAGGPGTGELFF.

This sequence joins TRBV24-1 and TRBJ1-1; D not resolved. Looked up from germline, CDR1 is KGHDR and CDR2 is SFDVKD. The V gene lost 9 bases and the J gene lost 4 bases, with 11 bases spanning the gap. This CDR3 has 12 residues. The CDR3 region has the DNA TGTGCCACCTCGGGGATATCCACTGAAGCTTTCTTT. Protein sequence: CATSGISTEAFF.

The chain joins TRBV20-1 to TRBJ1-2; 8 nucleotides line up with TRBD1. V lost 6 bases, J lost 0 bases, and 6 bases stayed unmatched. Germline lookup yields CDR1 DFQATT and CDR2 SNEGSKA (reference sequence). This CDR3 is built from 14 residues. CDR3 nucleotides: TGCAGTGCCCCGAACAGGGGGACTAACTATGGCTACACCTTC. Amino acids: CSAPNRGTNYGYTF.

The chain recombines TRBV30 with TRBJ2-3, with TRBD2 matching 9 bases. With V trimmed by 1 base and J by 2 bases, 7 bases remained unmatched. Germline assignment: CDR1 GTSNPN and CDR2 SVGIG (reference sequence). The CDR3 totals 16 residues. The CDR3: CAWSDNSGGSTDTQYF. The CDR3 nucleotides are TGTGCCTGGAGTGACAATAGCGGGGGATCCACAGATACGCAGTATTTT.

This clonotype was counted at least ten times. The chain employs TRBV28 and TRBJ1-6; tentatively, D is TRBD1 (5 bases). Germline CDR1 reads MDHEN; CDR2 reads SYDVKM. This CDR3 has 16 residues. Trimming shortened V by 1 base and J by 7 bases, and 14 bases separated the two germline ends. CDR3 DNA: TGTGCCAGCAGTTTATTCTCAGGGTCAAAGAATTCACCCCTCCACTTT. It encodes CASSLFSGSKNSPLHF.

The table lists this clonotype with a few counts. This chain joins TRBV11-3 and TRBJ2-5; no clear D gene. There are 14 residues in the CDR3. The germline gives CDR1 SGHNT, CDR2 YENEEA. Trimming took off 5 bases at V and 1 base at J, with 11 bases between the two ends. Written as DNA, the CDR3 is TGTGCCAGCAGCCCCCCGCCGGGCCAAGAGACCCAGTACTTC. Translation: CASSPPPGQETQYF. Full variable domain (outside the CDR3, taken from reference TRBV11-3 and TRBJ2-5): EAGVVQSPRYKIIEKKQPVAFWCNPISGHNTLYWYLQNLGQGPELLIRYENEEAVDDSQLPKDRFSAERLKGVDSTLKIQPAELGDSAVYLCASSPPPGQETQYFGPGTRLLVL.

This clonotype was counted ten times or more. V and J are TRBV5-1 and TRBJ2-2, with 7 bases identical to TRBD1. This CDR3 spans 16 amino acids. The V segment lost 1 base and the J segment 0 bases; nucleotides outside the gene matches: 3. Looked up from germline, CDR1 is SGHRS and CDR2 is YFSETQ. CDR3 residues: CASSLRGLSNTGELFF. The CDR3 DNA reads TGCGCCAGCAGCTTGAGGGGGCTTTCGAACACCGGGGAGCTGTTTTTT.

The CDR3 bases are TGTGCCAGCAGCCAAGATGTTGGCACGGGGAACACTGAAGCTTTCTTT. Translating gives CASSQDVGTGNTEAFF. The chain couples TRBV3-1 to TRBJ1-1; D remains unclear. This CDR3 has 16 residues. Germline CDR1 LGHDT, CDR2 YNNKEL (reference sequence). The germline V and J ends were trimmed by 0 bases and 1 base, with 12 bases remaining between them. The full variable domain, completed using reference TRBV3-1 and TRBJ1-1, is DTAVSQTPKYLVTQMGNDKSIKCEQNLGHDTMYWYKQDSKKFLKIMFSYNNKELIINETVPNRFSPKSPDKAHLNLHINSLELGDSAVYFCASSQDVGTGNTEAFFGQGTRLTVV.

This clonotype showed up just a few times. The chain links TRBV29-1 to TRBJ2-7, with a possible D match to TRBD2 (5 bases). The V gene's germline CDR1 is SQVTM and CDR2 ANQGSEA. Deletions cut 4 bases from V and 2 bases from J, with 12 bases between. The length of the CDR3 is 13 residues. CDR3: CSVVPGGPYEQYF. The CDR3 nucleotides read TGCAGCGTTGTGCCCGGAGGCCCCTACGAGCAGTACTTC.

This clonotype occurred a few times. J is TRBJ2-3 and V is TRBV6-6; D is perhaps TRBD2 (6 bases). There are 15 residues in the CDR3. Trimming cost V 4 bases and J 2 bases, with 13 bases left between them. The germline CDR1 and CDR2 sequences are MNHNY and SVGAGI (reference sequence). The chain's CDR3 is CASSSRRAATDTQYF. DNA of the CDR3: TGTGCCAGCAGTTCGAGGAGGGCTGCCACAGATACGCAGTATTTT.

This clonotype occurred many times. The CDR3 loop is CASSEGGDNSPLHF. DNA for the CDR3: TGTGCCAGCAGTGAAGGGGGAGATAATTCACCCCTCCACTTT. The chain links TRBV2 to TRBJ1-6; no firm D call. The CDR3 loop spans 14 amino acids. V was cut by 1 base and J by 5 bases, with 6 bases left in between. Looked up from germline, CDR1 is SNHLY and CDR2 is FYNNEI.

The CDR3 DNA is TGTGCCAGCAGCGTAGGTCAGGGAAGCTCCTACAATGAGCAGTTCTTC. The encoded protein is CASSVGQGSSYNEQFF. This chain joins TRBV9 and TRBJ2-1; D possibly corresponds to TRBD1 (5 bases). Germline V CDR1 and CDR2: SGDLS, YYNGEE. The CDR3 spans 16 residues. V lost 0 bases and J 0 bases, leaving 10 bases between the germline ends.

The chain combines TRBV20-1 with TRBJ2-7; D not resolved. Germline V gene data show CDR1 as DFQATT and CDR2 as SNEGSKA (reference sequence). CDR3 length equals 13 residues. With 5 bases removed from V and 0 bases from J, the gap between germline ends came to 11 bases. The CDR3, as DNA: TGCAGTGCTGGCCCGAGTAGCTCCTACGAGCAGTACTTC. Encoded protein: CSAGPSSSYEQYF.

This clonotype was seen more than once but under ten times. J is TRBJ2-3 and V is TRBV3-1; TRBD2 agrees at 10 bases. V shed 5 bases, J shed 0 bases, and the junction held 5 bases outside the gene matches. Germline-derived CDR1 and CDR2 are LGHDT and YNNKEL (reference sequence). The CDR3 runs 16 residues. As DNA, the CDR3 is TGTGCCAGCAGCGCATGGACTAGCGGAAGCACAGATACGCAGTATTTT. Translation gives CASSAWTSGSTDTQYF.

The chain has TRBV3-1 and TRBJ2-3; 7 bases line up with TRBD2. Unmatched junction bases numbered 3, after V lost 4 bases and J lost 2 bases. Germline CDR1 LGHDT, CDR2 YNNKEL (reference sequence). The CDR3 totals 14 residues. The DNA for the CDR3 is TGTGCCAGCAGCCCGGGGACTAACACAGATACGCAGTATTTT. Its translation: CASSPGTNTDTQYF.

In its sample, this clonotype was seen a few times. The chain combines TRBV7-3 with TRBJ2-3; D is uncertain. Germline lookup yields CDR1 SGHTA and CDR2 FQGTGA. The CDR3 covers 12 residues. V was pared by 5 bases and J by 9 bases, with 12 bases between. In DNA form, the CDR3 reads TGTGCCAGCAGCCCCAACTCCGGCACGCAGTATTTT. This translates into CASSPNSGTQYF.

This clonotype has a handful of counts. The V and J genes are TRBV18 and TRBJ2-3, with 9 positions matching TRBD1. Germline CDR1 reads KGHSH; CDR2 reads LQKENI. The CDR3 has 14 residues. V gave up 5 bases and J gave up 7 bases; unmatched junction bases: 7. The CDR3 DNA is TGTGCCAGCTCATCAGGGACAGGGCCAAATACGCAGTATTTT. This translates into CASSSGTGPNTQYF.

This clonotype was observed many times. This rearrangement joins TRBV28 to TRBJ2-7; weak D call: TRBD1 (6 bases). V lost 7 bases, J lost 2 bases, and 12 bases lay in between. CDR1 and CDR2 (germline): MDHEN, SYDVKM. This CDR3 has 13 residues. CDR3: CASISRGPYEQYF. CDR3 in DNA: TGTGCCAGCATTAGCAGGGGACCCTACGAGCAGTACTTC.

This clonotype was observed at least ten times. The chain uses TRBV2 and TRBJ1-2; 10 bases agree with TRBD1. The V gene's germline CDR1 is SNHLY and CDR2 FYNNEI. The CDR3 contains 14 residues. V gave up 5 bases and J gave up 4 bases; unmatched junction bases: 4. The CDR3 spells CASSRDRGIYGYTF. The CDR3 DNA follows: TGTGCCAGCAGTCGGGACAGGGGAATCTATGGCTACACCTTC.